Listed below are T cell receptor beta chains from one sample, sequenced in a study of cytotoxic CD8 clonotypes in ibrutinib-treated CLL. TCRdb's table, derived via immunoSEQ multiplex PCR, lists solely in-frame clones and lacks some. The sample lists 300,000 to 350,000 clones; just under 80% were seen once. The starting material was PBMCs, obtained before ibrutinib treatment. The source of these receptors is a human donor with chronic lymphocytic leukemia. Both conserved end residues are part of each CDR3. The D gene is left open where the match is weak. Not all rows give a size; the values are once, few, many and, for expanded clones, a class.

CDR3nt	CDR3aa	v_gene	j_gene	d_gene	abundance	len
TGTGCCACAGGGACCTACAATGAGCAGTTCTTC	CATGTYNEQFF	TRBV6-1	TRBJ2-1	NA	NA	11
TGCGCCAGCGGGGGGGGACTACTCACAGATACGCAGTATTTT	CASGGGLLTDTQYF	TRBV10-2	TRBJ2-3	TRBD2	NA	14
TGTGCCAGCAGTATGAACCGGCGACAGGTCGGTCGAGAAAAACTGTTTTTT	CASSMNRRQVGREKLFF	TRBV28	TRBJ1-4	NA	NA	17
TGTGCCAGCATGGACGGGGGAGGAGCCGAGCAGTACTTC	CASMDGGGAEQYF	TRBV27	TRBJ2-7	NA	NA	13
TGTGCCAGCAGCTTAAGGGCTCCTAGCGGGCCAGATACGCAGTATTTT	CASSLRAPSGPDTQYF	TRBV11-2	TRBJ2-3	TRBD2	NA	16
TGTGCCAGCAGCTTGCAGTCAGGTTACTCCTACGAGCAGTACTTC	CASSLQSGYSYEQYF	TRBV5-4	TRBJ2-7	NA	few	15
TGTGCCAGCAGCCAGGGGGGCGGGGCCTACAATGAGCAGTTCTTC	CASSQGGGAYNEQFF	TRBV9	TRBJ2-1	NA	NA	15
TGCGCCAGCAGTGAGTTCAGGATTAACTATGGCTACACCTTC	CASSEFRINYGYTF	TRBV10-1	TRBJ1-2	NA	NA	14
TGTGCCATCAGTGAGTCGACTCGACAGGCAGGGGGCTACACCTTC	CAISESTRQAGGYTF	TRBV10-3	TRBJ1-2	NA	NA	15
TGCGCCAGCAGCCAAGCTAGCGGGAGGGCCGCCGGTAATGAGCAGTTCTTC	CASSQASGRAAGNEQFF	TRBV4-1	TRBJ2-1	TRBD2	few	17
TGTGCCATCAGCGCAGGGCCGAATAGCAATCAGCCCCAGCATTTT	CAISAGPNSNQPQHF	TRBV10-3	TRBJ1-5	NA	once	15
TGTGCCAGCAGCTTAGTCAGGGTGGCAGATACGCAGTATTTT	CASSLVRVADTQYF	TRBV7-6	TRBJ2-3	NA	once	14
TGCGCCAGCAGCACCCGGACTAGCAGTAACACCGGGGAGCTGTTTTTT	CASSTRTSSNTGELFF	TRBV4-1	TRBJ2-2	TRBD2	NA	16
TGTGCCAGCAGCGTAGTAATGGGACAGGGCTATGGCTACACCTTC	CASSVVMGQGYGYTF	TRBV9	TRBJ1-2	TRBD1	NA	15
TGTGCCAGCAGCTTAAGGACAGCTAATCAGCCCCAGCATTTT	CASSLRTANQPQHF	TRBV7-2	TRBJ1-5	NA	NA	14
TGTGCCAGCTCACCATATCAGGGGGCGCACACTGAAGCTTTCTTT	CASSPYQGAHTEAFF	TRBV18	TRBJ1-1	TRBD1	NA	15
TGCGCCAGCAGTTCCGGGACAGCTGACACCGGGGAGCTGTTTTTT	CASSSGTADTGELFF	TRBV5-1	TRBJ2-2	TRBD1	NA	15
TGTGCCAGCAGCTTAGCGGGCAATAGCAATCAGCCCCAGCATTTT	CASSLAGNSNQPQHF	TRBV11-2	TRBJ1-5	NA	NA	15
TGTGCCAGCAGTTTTGGAGACAGGGCCAATGAGCAGTTCTTC	CASSFGDRANEQFF	TRBV28	TRBJ2-1	TRBD1	NA	14
TGCGCCAGCAGGGATCAGACCGGGACAGGGAGTTATGAGCAGTTCTTC	CASRDQTGTGSYEQFF	TRBV4-3	TRBJ2-1	TRBD1	NA	16
TGTGCCAGCAGCTCAACAACAGGCCTAACGTATACGGTCTACAATGAGCAGTTCTTC	CASSSTTGLTYTVYNEQFF	TRBV5-5	TRBJ2-1	NA	NA	19
TGTGCCTGGAGTGTACTGTCCCGGGCAGCTTTCTTT	CAWSVLSRAAFF	TRBV30	TRBJ1-1	NA	NA	12
TGTGCCAGCAGCTTGTCCCTAAGAGAGACTGAAGCTTTCTTT	CASSLSLRETEAFF	TRBV7-8	TRBJ1-1	NA	NA	14
TGTGCCAGCACCCCGACAGGTCCGAACACCGGGGAGCTGTTTTTT	CASTPTGPNTGELFF	TRBV6-1	TRBJ2-2	NA	NA	15
TGTGCCAGCAGCCACGGGACAGGGGGGTCCTATGGCTACACCTTC	CASSHGTGGSYGYTF	TRBV7-2	TRBJ1-2	TRBD1	NA	15
TGTGCCAGCAGTTACCGGGATGGAAACACCATATATTTT	CASSYRDGNTIYF	TRBV27	TRBJ1-3	NA	NA	13
TGTGCCAGCAGTCCCCTTCTGGACACCATATATTTT	CASSPLLDTIYF	TRBV7-9	TRBJ1-3	NA	once	12
TGTGCCAGCAGCCCAGGGACTTCCACCTACGAGCAGTACTTC	CASSPGTSTYEQYF	TRBV7-6	TRBJ2-7	NA	NA	14
TGTGCCAGCAGCTTAAGGGGGACTGTAAATGAGCAGTTCTTC	CASSLRGTVNEQFF	TRBV7-9	TRBJ2-1	NA	NA	14
TGTGCCAGCAGCTTAGCGGCAGGGACTGGGGCCAACGTCCTGACTTTC	CASSLAAGTGANVLTF	TRBV7-6	TRBJ2-6	NA	NA	16
TGCGCCAGCACCTTCACTCCCGGAACTGAAGCTTTCTTT	CASTFTPGTEAFF	TRBV5-1	TRBJ1-1	NA	NA	13
TGTGCCAGCAGTATGAACAGGGGCGGCACTGAAGCTTTCTTT	CASSMNRGGTEAFF	TRBV27	TRBJ1-1	TRBD1	NA	14
TGTGCCAGCAGCTTAGAACCAGGGACCCACGAGCAGTACTTC	CASSLEPGTHEQYF	TRBV11-2	TRBJ2-7	NA	once	14
TGTGCCAGCAGCTACCGTGGGGGAGGCCGAGTAGGGGAGCAGTTCTTC	CASSYRGGGRVGEQFF	TRBV9	TRBJ2-1	NA	NA	16
TGTGCCAGCTCACCTCTAGCGGGAGTAGTTGAGCAGTTCTTC	CASSPLAGVVEQFF	TRBV18	TRBJ2-1	TRBD2	few	14
TGTGCCAGCAGCTTTAGCCAGGGGGCGGATGAGACCCAGTACTTC	CASSFSQGADETQYF	TRBV9	TRBJ2-5	TRBD1	NA	15
TGTGCCAGCAACTGGCGGTCCTCCTACGAGCAGTACTTC	CASNWRSSYEQYF	TRBV2	TRBJ2-7	NA	NA	13
TGCGCCAGCAGCCAAGAGGAGGGTTTTACAGATACGCAGTATTTT	CASSQEEGFTDTQYF	TRBV4-1	TRBJ2-3	NA	NA	15
TGTGCCAGCTCACAGGGACTCTCTGGAAACACCATATATTTT	CASSQGLSGNTIYF	TRBV18	TRBJ1-3	NA	few	14
TGCGCCAGCAGCCAAGGACGGGCCGCCTCCTACGAGCAGTACTTC	CASSQGRAASYEQYF	TRBV4-3	TRBJ2-7	NA	few	15
TGTGCCAGCAGTTACCTAGCGGCAGATACGCAGTATTTT	CASSYLAADTQYF	TRBV7-3	TRBJ2-3	TRBD2	few	13
TGTGCCAGCACCTCTGGGGGCAGGGGCTATGGCTACACCTTC	CASTSGGRGYGYTF	TRBV28	TRBJ1-2	NA	NA	14